The 20 T cell receptor beta chains in this list originate from one sample, sequenced in a study of blood T cell repertoires in COVID-19. Generated by immunoSEQ multiplex PCR, the TCRdb table keeps only in-frame clones and is missing some. The sample records 99,000 or so clones, around 87% being singletons. The specimen sequenced was peripheral blood. Receptors originate from a man aged 45-65 years with acute or convalescent COVID-19.

The chain carries TRBV2 and TRBJ1-1; 7 nucleotides match TRBD1. The V segment lost 7 bases and the J segment 3 bases; nucleotides outside the gene matches: 8. The CDR3 loop spans 14 amino acids. In germline, CDR1 is SNHLY, CDR2 FYNNEI. The CDR3 here is CASIGQEGHTEAFF. The CDR3 nucleotides read TGTGCCAGCATCGGACAGGAGGGGCACACTGAAGCTTTCTTT.

The chain couples TRBV29-1 to TRBJ2-1; TRBD2 matches 11 bases. CDR3 length: 15 amino acids. Germline lookup yields CDR1 SQVTM and CDR2 ANQGSEA. The junction had 8 bases not matched to a gene; V was cut back by 7 bases and J by 3 bases. CDR3 in DNA: TGCAGCGGTACACTACTAGCGGGAGTCTACAATGAGCAGTTCTTC. Translating gives CSGTLLAGVYNEQFF.

The J gene is TRBJ1-3, the V gene TRBV7-9, with 10 bases that match TRBD1. This CDR3 region has 16 residues. The germline gives CDR1 SEHNR, CDR2 FQNEAQ (reference sequence). V lost 5 bases, J lost 4 bases, and 8 bases stayed unmatched. The CDR3 is CASSGGQGSPGNTIYF. DNA for the CDR3: TGTGCCAGCAGCGGGGGACAGGGGTCCCCCGGAAACACCATATATTTT. Variable domain in full (rest from reference TRBV7-9 and TRBJ1-3): DTGVSQNPRHKITKRGQNVTFRCDPISEHNRLYWYRQTLGQGPEFLTYFQNEAQLEKSRLLSDRFSAERPKGSFSTLEIQRTEQGDSAMYLCASSGGQGSPGNTIYFGEGSWLTVV.

V usage is TRBV2 and J usage is TRBJ1-1, with 9 bases identical to TRBD1. The germline gives CDR1 SNHLY, CDR2 FYNNEI. This CDR3 has 14 residues. The junction had 5 bases not matched to a gene; V was cut back by 6 bases and J by 3 bases. Here the CDR3 DNA reads TGTGCCAGCAGAATCGGGACAGGGCACACTGAAGCTTTCTTT. Translation gives CASRIGTGHTEAFF.

This chain uses TRBV28 with TRBJ2-2, with D perhaps TRBD2 (6 bases). Germline V gene data show CDR1 as MDHEN and CDR2 as SYDVKM. The CDR3 covers 18 residues. The ends were cut back, 5 bases at V and 4 bases at J, with 23 bases in the middle. CDR3 protein: CASSPLTLAQGFTGELFF. The CDR3 nucleotides read TGTGCCAGCAGTCCCCTTACCCTAGCGCAAGGATTCACCGGGGAGCTGTTTTTT.

The rearrangement uses TRBV5-1 and TRBJ2-7, with TRBD1 identical over 10 bases. This CDR3 has 13 amino acids. V lost 4 bases and J lost 7; bases outside the gene matches: 5. Germline CDR1 and CDR2: SGHRS and YFSETQ. The CDR3 coding sequence is TGCGCCAGCAGCATACGGACAGGGGGGGAGCAGTACTTC. Its translation is CASSIRTGGEQYF.

The rearrangement joins TRBV24-1 to TRBJ2-1; TRBD1 aligns across 11 bases. Germline-derived CDR1 and CDR2 are KGHDR and SFDVKD. V dropped 5 bases and J dropped 8; count of bases not matched to a gene: 7. CDR3 length equals 15 residues. The CDR3 loop is CATSAVPGQGDEQFF. The CDR3 DNA reads TGTGCCACCAGTGCAGTCCCGGGACAGGGGGATGAGCAGTTCTTC.

With respect to this clone: At the DNA level, this CDR3 is encoded by other sequences in the same sample as well. V gene TRBV5-1 combines with J gene TRBJ2-2; possibly TRBD1 for D (6 bases). This CDR3 region has 14 residues. The V and J ends lost 3 bases and 2 bases respectively, with 8 bases between them. Germline V gene sequence: CDR1 SGHRS, CDR2 YFSETQ. The CDR3 coding sequence is TGCGCCAGCAGCTGGGGACAAAACACCGGGGAGCTGTTTTTT. This sequence encodes CASSWGQNTGELFF. The full variable domain, rest sourced from reference TRBV5-1 and TRBJ2-2, is KAGVTQTPRYLIKTRGQQVTLSCSPISGHRSVSWYQQTPGQGLQFLFEYFSETQRNKGNFPGRFSGRQFSNSRSEMNVSTLELGDSALYLCASSWGQNTGELFFGEGSRLTVL.

This clone appeared a few times. The gene calls are TRBV5-4 and TRBJ1-3; D unresolved. V was clipped by 1 base and J by 3 bases, with 2 bases between them. Germline CDR1 is SGHNT and CDR2 is YYREEE (reference sequence). The CDR3 contains 12 residues. The CDR3 nucleotides read TGTGCCAGCAGCTTGTATGGAAACACCATATATTTT. It encodes CASSLYGNTIYF.

The chain has TRBV19 and TRBJ1-2; tentative D call: TRBD1 (5 bases). The CDR3 contains 16 residues. Trimming removed 0 bases from V and 8 bases from J, with 19 bases in between. Looked up from germline, CDR1 is LNHDA and CDR2 is SQIVND (reference sequence). CDR3 region: CASSIEAQAPSSGYTF. DNA of the CDR3: TGTGCCAGTAGTATAGAGGCACAGGCCCCTTCAAGCGGCTACACCTTC.

The chain carries TRBV5-5 and TRBJ2-2; D not certain. V was pared by 1 base and J by 2 bases, with 6 bases between. Germline V gene sequence: CDR1 SGHKS, CDR2 YYEKEE (reference sequence). This CDR3 is 14 amino acids long. CDR3 region: CASSLYLNTGELFF. The CDR3 bases are TGTGCCAGCAGCTTGTACTTAAACACCGGGGAGCTGTTTTTT.

The J gene is TRBJ1-2, the V gene TRBV12-3 or TRBV12-4; a possible D gene is TRBD1 (5 bases). The CDR3 is 13 amino acids. V dropped 6 bases and J dropped 4 bases, with 12 bases sitting between them. The CDR3 bases are TGTGCCAGCAGCCCGACAGAGGCCTATGGCTACACCTTC. It translates to CASSPTEAYGYTF.

The chain links TRBV28 to TRBJ1-6; 7 bases are shared with TRBD1. Per the germline V gene, CDR1 is MDHEN and CDR2 is SYDVKM. This CDR3 spans 14 amino acids. The V and J ends lost 2 bases and 11 bases, in that order; junction bases with no gene match: 6. CDR3 DNA sequence: TGTGCCAGCAGTTTACGGGACAGCCGCACACCCCTCCACTTT. Translated: CASSLRDSRTPLHF.

V gene TRBV7-5 combines with J gene TRBJ1-6; TRBD1, the table's D call, lacks a check against the DNA. TRBV7-5 is deemed a pseudogene. This CDR3 comprises 17 residues. CDR3 sequence reads: CVRSPGTGCPYNSPLHF. The CDR3 DNA is TGTGTCAGAAGCCCCGGGACAGGCTGTCCCTATAATTCACCCCTCCACTTT.

The chain couples TRBV11-1 to TRBJ2-5, with TRBD2 as a possible D gene (5 bases). CDR3 length: 13 amino acids. V lost 5 bases to trimming and J lost 7 bases, with 14 bases between them. Germline-derived CDR1 and CDR2 are SGHAT and FQDESV (reference sequence). CDR3 in amino acids: CASSVEIRGTQYF. In DNA form, the CDR3 reads TGTGCCAGCAGCGTGGAAATCCGGGGGACCCAGTACTTC.

The J gene is TRBJ2-7, the V gene TRBV3-1 (or the pseudogene TRBV3-2); D uncertain. This CDR3 comprises 14 residues. With 4 bases removed from V and 6 bases from J, the gap between germline ends came to 16 bases. Germline lookup yields CDR1 LGHDT and CDR2 YNNKEL (reference sequence). The CDR3 reads CASSLRSIVAEQYF. The DNA of the CDR3 is TGTGCCAGCAGCCTTCGGTCGATTGTAGCCGAGCAGTACTTC.

V usage is TRBV7-2 and J usage is TRBJ2-5, with D maybe TRBD2 (6 bases). The CDR3 contains 15 residues. Trimming took 1 base from V and 5 from J, leaving 14 bases between them. From germline, CDR1 is SGHTA and CDR2 FQGNSA. The CDR3 DNA follows: TGTGCCAGCAGCTTAGGGAGTAGCGGTGGCGAGACCCAGTACTTC. It specifies CASSLGSSGGETQYF.

The chain carries TRBV7-8 and TRBJ2-5, with D possibly matching TRBD2 (5 bases). Trimming pared 5 bases from V and 1 base from J, leaving 14 bases between. This CDR3 has 15 residues. Germline V gene data show CDR1 as SGHVS and CDR2 as FQNEAQ. Here the CDR3 reads CASSKMAGSQETQYF. The DNA for the CDR3 is TGTGCCAGCAGCAAGATGGCGGGCAGCCAAGAGACCCAGTACTTC.

The chain uses TRBV7-9 and TRBJ1-6, with D perhaps matching TRBD1 (5 bases). The CDR3 is 11 amino acids. V was shortened by 4 bases and J by 14 bases, with 9 bases between the two germline ends. Germline V lookup: CDR1 SEHNR, CDR2 FQNEAQ (reference sequence). Here the CDR3 reads CASSSGVALHF. DNA for the CDR3: TGTGCCAGCAGCTCGGGGGTAGCCCTCCACTTT.

The chain joins TRBV10-3 to TRBJ2-2, with D perhaps TRBD2 (7 bases). This CDR3 has 16 residues. Per germline, CDR1 ENHRY and CDR2 SYGVKD. Trimming left V 10 bases short and J 0 bases short, with 18 bases between. CDR3 sequence: CATLGGGSSNTGELFF. The CDR3 DNA reads as TGTGCCACCCTTGGGGGCGGGAGTTCGAACACCGGGGAGCTGTTTTTT.